Listed below are T cell receptor beta chains from one sample, sequenced in a study of regulatory T cells in long-lasting Graves disease. Via MiXCR, TCRdb re-called the multiplex PCR reads, giving one row per CDR3 protein. There are hundreds of thousands of distinct CDR3 sequences in the sample; about a sixth occur only once, and just under 30% lies in the top ten. A further study also used this sample, focusing on T cells in Graves' hyperthyroidism and ophthalmopathy.

The sample consisted of peripheral blood mononuclear cells (PBMCs), taken at new diagnosis, from a patient treated with antithyroid drugs. The source is a man in his forties with Graves disease. CDR3s include the opening cysteine and the closing phenylalanine or tryptophan. A D gene is named only where the DNA matches it firmly. Some rows have no size entry. The others give once, few or many, or a class for an expanded clone.

d_gene	j_gene	v_gene	abundance	CDR3nt	CDR3aa
-	TRBJ2-1	TRBV20-1	many	TGCAGTGCTACACAGGGTCTCGGTGAGCAGTTCTTC	CSATQGLGEQFF
-	TRBJ2-1	TRBV20-1	-	TGCAGTGCTCCGGGGGGCCCCTACAATGAGCAGTTCTTC	CSAPGGPYNEQFF
-	TRBJ1-6	TRBV3-1	-	TGTGCCAGCAGCCAAGGGGGTTCAGCTTCCAATTCACCCCTCCACTTT	CASSQGGSASNSPLHF
-	TRBJ2-7	TRBV2	-	TGTGCCAGCAGTGTATACCGGGACCTCTACGAGCAGTACTTC	CASSVYRDLYEQYF
-	TRBJ1-1	TRBV6-1	-	TGTGCCAGCGGAGATTACAGGGTGGGCACTGAAGCTTTCTTT	CASGDYRVGTEAFF
TRBD2	TRBJ2-1	TRBV5-1	many	TGCGCCAGCAGCTTTTTCCGGGGGGATGAGCAGTTCTTC	CASSFFRGDEQFF
-	TRBJ1-6	TRBV18	many	TGTGCCAGCTCACCACGACAGGCTGACGACAATTCACCCCTCCACTTT	CASSPRQADDNSPLHF
TRBD1	TRBJ1-1	TRBV5-4	-	TGTGCCAGCAGCCTCCGGGACAGGGAGGAAGCTTTCTTT	CASSLRDREEAFF
TRBD1	TRBJ2-7	TRBV5-1	few	TGCGCCAGCAGCCCAGAGGGACAGGGGCTCTACGAGCAGTACTTC	CASSPEGQGLYEQYF
-	TRBJ2-3	TRBV12-3/TRBV12-4	few	TGTGCCAGCAGTGAGACGGCACCGGTTAGGGTCACAGATACGCAGTATTTT	CASSETAPVRVTDTQYF
TRBD1	TRBJ2-2	TRBV12-3/TRBV12-4	many	TGTGCCAGCAGCACGACAGGGGGTGCCGGGGAGCTGTTTTTT	CASSTTGGAGELFF
TRBD1	TRBJ1-4	TRBV5-5	few	TGTGCCAGCAGCTGGGGGGACAGGGGTTCTTTTAATGAAAAACTGTTTTTT	CASSWGDRGSFNEKLFF
-	TRBJ2-7	TRBV27	many	TGTGCCAGCAGTGAGTTCCCTCTTCCTGCCTACGAGCAGTACTTC	CASSEFPLPAYEQYF
-	TRBJ1-2	TRBV10-3	many	TGTGCCATCAGTGAGTGGCAGGGAGGCTATGGCTACACCTTC	CAISEWQGGYGYTF